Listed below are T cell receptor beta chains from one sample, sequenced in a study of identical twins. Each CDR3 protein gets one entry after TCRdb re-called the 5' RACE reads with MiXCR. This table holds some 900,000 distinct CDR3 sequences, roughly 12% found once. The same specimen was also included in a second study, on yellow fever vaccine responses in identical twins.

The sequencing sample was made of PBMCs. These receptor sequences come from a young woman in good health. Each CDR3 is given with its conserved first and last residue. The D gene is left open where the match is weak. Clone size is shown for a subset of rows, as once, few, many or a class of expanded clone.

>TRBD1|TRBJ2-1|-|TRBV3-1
CACKHTGQTYNEQFF
TGTGCCTGCAAACACACGGGACAGACTTACAATGAGCAGTTCTTC
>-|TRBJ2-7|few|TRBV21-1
CASTLPPYGSDEQYF
TGTGCCAGCACCCTCCCCCCTTACGGGAGTGACGAGCAGTACTTC
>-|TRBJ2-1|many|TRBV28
CASRAPRGLRNEQFF
TGTGCCAGCAGAGCCCCCAGGGGACTTCGGAATGAGCAGTTCTTC
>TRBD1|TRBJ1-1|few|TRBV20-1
CSATKQGAETEAFF
TGCAGTGCTACCAAACAGGGGGCGGAAACTGAAGCTTTCTTT
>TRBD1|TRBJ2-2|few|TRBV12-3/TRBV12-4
CASRKGGQLNTGELFF
TGTGCCAGCAGGAAAGGGGGACAGCTGAACACCGGGGAGCTGTTTTTT
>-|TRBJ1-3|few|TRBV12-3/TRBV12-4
CASSPSDSGNTIYF
TGTGCCAGCAGCCCTTCGGACTCTGGAAACACCATATATTTT
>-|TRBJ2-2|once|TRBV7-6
CASSFPVVGLNTGELFF
TGTGCCAGCAGCTTCCCCGTAGTGGGGTTAAACACCGGGGAGCTGTTTTTT
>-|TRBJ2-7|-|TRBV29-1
CSVLISEAYEQYF
TGCAGCGTTCTTATTTCAGAAGCCTACGAGCAGTACTTC
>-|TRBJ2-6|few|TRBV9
CASSVESGANVLTF
TGTGCCAGCAGCGTAGAGTCTGGGGCCAACGTCCTGACTTTC
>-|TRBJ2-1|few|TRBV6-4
CASSDVPSSYNEQFF
TGTGCCAGCAGTGACGTCCCAAGCTCCTACAATGAGCAGTTCTTC
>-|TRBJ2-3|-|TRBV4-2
CAMSQAGWDTQYF
TGTGCCATGAGCCAGGCGGGTTGGGATACGCAGTATTTT
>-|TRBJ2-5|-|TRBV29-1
CSVEDLERAQETQYF
TGCAGCGTTGAAGATCTCGAGCGGGCCCAAGAGACCCAGTACTTC
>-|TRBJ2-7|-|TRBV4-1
CASSQDRSEQYF
TGCGCCAGCAGCCAAGATCGCTCCGAGCAGTACTTC
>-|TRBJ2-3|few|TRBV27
CATLGQGTDTQYF
TGTGCCACATTGGGGCAGGGGACAGATACGCAGTATTTT
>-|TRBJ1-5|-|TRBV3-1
CASSQEGRGPNQPQHF
TGTGCCAGCAGCCAAGAAGGGAGGGGTCCCAATCAGCCCCAGCATTTT
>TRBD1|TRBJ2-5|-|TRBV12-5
CASGQGTGIQETQYF
TGTGCTAGTGGTCAAGGGACAGGGATTCAAGAGACCCAGTACTTC
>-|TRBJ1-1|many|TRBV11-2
CASTLGTNGGEAFF
TGTGCCAGCACCCTCGGGACAAATGGCGGTGAAGCTTTCTTT
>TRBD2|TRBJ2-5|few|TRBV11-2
CASSLYGSGTSGMETQYF
TGTGCCAGCAGCTTATATGGCTCTGGGACTAGCGGGATGGAGACCCAGTACTTC
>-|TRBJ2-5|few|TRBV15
CATSRETLGETQYF
TGTGCCACCAGCAGAGAGACCCTGGGGGAGACCCAGTACTTC
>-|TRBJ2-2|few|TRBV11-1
CASSLVYFGTQNTGELFF
TGTGCCAGCAGCTTAGTTTATTTTGGGACCCAGAACACCGGGGAGCTGTTTTTT
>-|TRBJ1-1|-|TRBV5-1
CASSFSKRTVVEAFF
TGCGCCAGCAGCTTTTCAAAACGCACGGTAGTTGAAGCTTTCTTT
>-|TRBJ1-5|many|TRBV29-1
CSVADAPNQPQHF
TGCAGCGTTGCCGACGCCCCTAATCAGCCCCAGCATTTT
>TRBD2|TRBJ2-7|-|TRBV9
CASSVEPAGGPGEQYF
TGTGCCAGCAGCGTAGAACCAGCGGGAGGGCCGGGGGAGCAGTACTTC
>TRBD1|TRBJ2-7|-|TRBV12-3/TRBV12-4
CASSLGGTAPYEQYF
TGTGCCAGCAGTTTAGGTGGGACAGCTCCCTACGAGCAGTACTTC
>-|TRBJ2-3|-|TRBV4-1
CASSQDSPRLRDTQYF
TGCGCCAGCAGCCAAGATTCCCCGAGGCTCCGCGATACGCAGTATTTT
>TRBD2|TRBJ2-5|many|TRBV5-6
CASSQGLEETQYF
TGTGCCAGCAGCCAAGGACTAGAAGAGACCCAGTACTTC
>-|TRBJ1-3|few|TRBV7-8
CASSLVTRGTGNTIYF
TGTGCCAGCAGCTTAGTTACAAGAGGAACTGGAAACACCATATATTTT
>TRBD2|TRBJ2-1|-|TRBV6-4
CASSDMAGGNNEQLF
TGTGCCAGCAGTGACATGGCGGGAGGGAACAATGAGCAGCTCTTC
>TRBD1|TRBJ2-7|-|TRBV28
CASSPSYMTGSYEQYF
TGTGCCAGCAGTCCTTCCTACATGACAGGGAGCTACGAGCAGTACTTC
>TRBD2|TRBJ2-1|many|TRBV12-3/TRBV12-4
CASSPSGASYNEQFF
TGTGCCAGCAGCCCGAGCGGGGCCTCCTACAATGAGCAGTTCTTC
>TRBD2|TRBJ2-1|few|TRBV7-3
CASSPRGTSGRVYNEQFF
TGTGCCAGCAGCCCCCGTGGGACTAGCGGGAGGGTATACAATGAGCAGTTCTTC
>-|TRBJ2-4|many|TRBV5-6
CASSSDGTPNIQYF
TGTGCCAGCAGCTCGGACGGGACTCCTAACATTCAGTACTTC
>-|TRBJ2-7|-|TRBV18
CASSPPLGYEQYF
TGTGCCAGCTCACCACCACTAGGATACGAGCAGTACTTC
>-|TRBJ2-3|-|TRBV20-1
CSDLDVARADTQYF
TGCAGTGATTTGGACGTAGCGAGGGCAGATACGCAGTATTTT
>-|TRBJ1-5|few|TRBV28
CASIQQGNQPQHF
TGTGCCAGCATACAACAGGGCAATCAGCCCCAGCATTTT
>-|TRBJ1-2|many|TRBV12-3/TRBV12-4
CASSPTPVVYGYTF
TGTGCCAGCAGTCCCACACCGGTAGTCTATGGCTACACCTTC
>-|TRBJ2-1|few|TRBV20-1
CSASLVGRLYNEQFF
TGCAGTGCTAGCCTAGTGGGGAGACTCTACAATGAGCAGTTCTTC
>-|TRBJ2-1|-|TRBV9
CASSVMEYNEQFF
TGTGCCAGCAGCGTAATGGAATACAATGAGCAGTTCTTC
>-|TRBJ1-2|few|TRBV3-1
CASSQDPRVYGYTF
TGTGCCAGCAGCCAAGATCCCAGGGTCTATGGCTACACCTTC
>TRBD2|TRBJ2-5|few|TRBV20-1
CSASLAGAQTQYF
TGCAGTGCTAGTCTAGCGGGGGCCCAGACCCAGTACTTC
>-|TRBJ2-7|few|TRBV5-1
CASSFWDIGLEQYF
TGCGCCAGCAGCTTTTGGGACATCGGCTTGGAGCAGTACTTC
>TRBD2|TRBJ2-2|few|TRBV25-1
CASSENLAVIGELFF
TGTGCCAGCAGTGAAAACCTAGCGGTAATCGGGGAGCTGTTTTTT
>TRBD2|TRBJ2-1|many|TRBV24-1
CATSQLAVRADEQFF
TGTGCCACCAGTCAACTAGCGGTACGGGCCGATGAGCAGTTCTTC
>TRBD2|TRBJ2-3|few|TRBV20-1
CSASGATRLAGAFTDTQYF
TGCAGTGCTAGCGGGGCTACTCGCCTAGCGGGAGCGTTCACAGATACGCAGTATTTT
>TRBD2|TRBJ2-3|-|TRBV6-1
CASSGREIWSTDTQYF
TGTGCCAGCTCTGGGCGGGAGATCTGGAGCACAGATACGCAGTATTTT
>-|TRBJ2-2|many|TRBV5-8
CASSFPGFYYNTGELFF
TGTGCCAGCAGCTTTCCGGGATTTTATTACAACACCGGGGAGCTGTTTTTT
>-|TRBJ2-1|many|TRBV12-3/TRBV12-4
CASTLTYEQFF
TGTGCCAGCACCCTAACTTATGAGCAGTTCTTC
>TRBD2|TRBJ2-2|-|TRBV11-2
CASSPTSGVTGELFF
TGTGCCAGCAGCCCAACTAGCGGGGTGACCGGGGAGCTGTTTTTT